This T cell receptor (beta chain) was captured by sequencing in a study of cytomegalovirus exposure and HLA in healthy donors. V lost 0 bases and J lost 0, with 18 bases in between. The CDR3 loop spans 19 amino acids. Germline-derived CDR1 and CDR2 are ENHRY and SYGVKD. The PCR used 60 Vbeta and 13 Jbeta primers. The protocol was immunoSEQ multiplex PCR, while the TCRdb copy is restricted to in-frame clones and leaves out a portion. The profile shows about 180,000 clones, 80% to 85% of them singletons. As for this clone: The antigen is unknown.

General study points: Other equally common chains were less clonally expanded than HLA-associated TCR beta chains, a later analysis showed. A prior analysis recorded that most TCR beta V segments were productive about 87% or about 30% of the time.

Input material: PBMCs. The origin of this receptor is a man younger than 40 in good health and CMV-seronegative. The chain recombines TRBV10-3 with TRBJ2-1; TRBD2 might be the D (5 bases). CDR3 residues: CAISESRAVWENSYNEQFF. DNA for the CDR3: TGTGCCATCAGTGAGTCGAGAGCCGTTTGGGAGAACTCCTACAATGAGCAGTTCTTC.